This T cell receptor (beta chain) was sequenced during a study of post-analysis software for immune sequencing data. General observations from the study: Four or five TRBV segments were significantly more frequent in patients than in controls. TRBV5-6, TRBV5-1 and TRBV20-1 were among these segments.

A word on this clonotype: The target antigen is unknown.

V gave up 5 bases and J gave up 6 bases, with 17 bases separating them. The CDR3 has 15 amino acids. Germline CDR1 is SEHNR and CDR2 is FQNEAQ (reference sequence). TCR beta libraries were prepared from cDNA with unique molecular identifiers. TCRdb re-called the PCR reads with MiXCR, one entry per CDR3 protein. The table includes hundreds of thousands of distinct CDR3 sequences, roughly 27% detected once. The specimen was blood. V usage is TRBV7-9 and J usage is TRBJ1-3; maybe TRBD1 (5 bases). The receptor's source is a girl under 18 with multiple sclerosis. CDR3 sequence (DNA): TGTGCCAGCAGCGCCCAGGTGGGGGTGATAAACACCATATATTTT. Translating gives CASSAQVGVINTIYF.